This T cell receptor beta chain came from a study of tumor and adjacent non-tumor tissue in lung cancer. Study-wide points: TCR diversity was significantly greater in tumor than normal lung tissue. In normal lung, the top 100 clones were significantly more dominant than in tumor.

The library came from three nested PCR rounds adapted from ARM-PCR protocols. TCRdb itself ran the multiplex PCR reads through MiXCR, one entry per CDR3 protein. The sample records 78,000 or so distinct CDR3 sequences, approximately 79% being singletons. CDR3 length: 13 amino acids. The V gene's germline CDR1 is DFQATT and CDR2 SNEGSKA (reference sequence). RNA was extracted from bulk tissue without any cell sorting. Donors were chemotherapy-naive, newly diagnosed lung cancer surgical patients in China, August–November 2014. Regarding this clonotype: The target antigen is unknown. A junction end diverges from the germline sequence, so it may reflect a read error.

What was sequenced was lung tumor tissue. This receptor was obtained from a woman between 50 and 59 years old with non-small cell lung cancer. The V gene is TRBV20-1, the J gene TRBJ2-1; TRBD2 matches 7 bases. Here the CDR3 reads CSVRSGIHNEQFF. CDR3 in DNA: TGCAGTGTTAGAAGCGGGATCCACAATGAGCAGTTCTTC.